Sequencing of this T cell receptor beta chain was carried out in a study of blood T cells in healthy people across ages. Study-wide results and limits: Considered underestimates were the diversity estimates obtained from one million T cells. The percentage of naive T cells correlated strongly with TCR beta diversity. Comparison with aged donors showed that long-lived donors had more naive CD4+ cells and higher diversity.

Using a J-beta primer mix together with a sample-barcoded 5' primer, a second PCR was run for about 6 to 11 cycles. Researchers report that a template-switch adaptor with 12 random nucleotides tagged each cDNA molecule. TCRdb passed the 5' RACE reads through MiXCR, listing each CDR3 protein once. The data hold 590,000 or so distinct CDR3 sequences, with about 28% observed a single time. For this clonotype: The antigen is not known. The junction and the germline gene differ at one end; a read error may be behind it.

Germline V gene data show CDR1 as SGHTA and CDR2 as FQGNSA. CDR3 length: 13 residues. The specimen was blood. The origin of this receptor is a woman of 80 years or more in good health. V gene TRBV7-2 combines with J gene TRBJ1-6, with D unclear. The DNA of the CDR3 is TGTGCCAACAGCTTAGGTCCGGGTTCACCCCTCCACTTT. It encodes CANSLGPGSPLHF.